These 22 T cell receptor beta chains came from one sample sequenced in a study of T cells after yellow fever vaccination. Each CDR3 protein gets one entry after TCRdb re-called the 5' RACE reads with MiXCR. The sample shows about 320,000 distinct CDR3 sequences, around 4.3% of them seen only once. This specimen was PBMCs, taken 15 days after the yellow fever booster vaccination. These receptors were collected from a man between 18 and 35 years old who received the YFV17D yellow fever vaccine.

This clonotype has more than one count but fewer than ten. This chain connects TRBV12-3 or TRBV12-4 to TRBJ2-1, with D perhaps TRBD2 (5 bases). The V end was cut by 9 bases, the J end by 6 bases, with 18 bases between. The CDR3 extends over 14 amino acids. This CDR3 is CASEDKWTVNEQFF. The CDR3 DNA is TGTGCCAGTGAGGATAAGTGGACTGTCAATGAGCAGTTCTTC.

This clonotype was seen at least ten times. The rearrangement joins TRBV18 to TRBJ2-3; no clear D gene. CDR3 length: 12 residues. Germline V gene data show CDR1 as KGHSH and CDR2 as LQKENI. Trimming stripped 3 bases from V and 5 bases from J, with 6 bases between. The CDR3 nucleotides read TGTGCCAGCTCACCGGCCGGAGATACGCAGTATTTT. Translation: CASSPAGDTQYF.

This clonotype was detected many times. The chain recombines TRBV6-7 with TRBJ2-7; D may be TRBD1 or TRBD2 (5 bases each). TRBV6-7 is an open reading frame whose function is uncertain. This CDR3 has 14 amino acids. The germline V and J ends were trimmed by 6 bases and 2 bases, with 14 bases remaining between them. The CDR3 coding sequence is TGTGCCAGCAGCCCCCACGGGGCACCCTACGAGCAGTACGTC. Translating it yields CASSPHGAPYEQYV.

This clonotype was counted ten times or more. The chain uses TRBV7-8 and TRBJ2-4; 7 nucleotides align to TRBD2. V dropped 5 bases and J dropped 11; count of bases not matched to a gene: 12. Per germline, CDR1 SGHVS and CDR2 FQNEAQ. The CDR3 covers 14 residues. CDR3 amino acids: CASSPGGLGLVQYF. The CDR3 coding sequence is TGTGCCAGCAGCCCCGGGGGGTTGGGGCTAGTTCAGTACTTC.

This rearrangement joins TRBV4-1 to TRBJ2-1; weak D call: TRBD2 (6 bases). Germline assignment: CDR1 MGHRA and CDR2 YSYEKL. There are 15 residues in the CDR3. V was shortened by 1 base and J by 7 bases, with 14 bases between the two germline ends. The CDR3 DNA is TGCGCCAGCAGCCAAGGGGCACTAGCTCTTAATGAGCAGTTCTTC. Translating it yields CASSQGALALNEQFF.

J is TRBJ1-1 and V is TRBV19, with D unclear. This CDR3 spans 12 amino acids. The germline gives CDR1 LNHDA, CDR2 SQIVND (reference sequence). The V end lost 4 bases, the J end lost 10 bases, and 13 bases lay between the germline ends. The CDR3 sequence: CASSTLRLGAFF. The CDR3 DNA is TGTGCCAGTAGTACCCTCCGCTTGGGAGCTTTCTTT.

This clonotype was seen more than once but under ten times. The CDR3 is CASSVAVARDSGNTIYF. CDR3 bases: TGTGCCAGCAGCGTAGCTGTGGCCAGGGACTCTGGAAACACCATATATTTT. This chain links TRBV9 with TRBJ1-3; D may be TRBD1 (5 bases). Trimming took 0 bases from V and 0 from J, leaving 13 bases between them. Germline V gene sequence: CDR1 SGDLS, CDR2 YYNGEE. CDR3 length: 17 amino acids.

The chain combines TRBV7-8 with TRBJ1-5, with D perhaps TRBD1 (6 bases). Trimming took 4 bases from V and 0 from J, leaving 16 bases between them. The length of the CDR3 is 17 residues. Germline V CDR1 and CDR2: SGHVS, FQNEAQ. CDR3 residues: CASSYKTGPNSNQPQHF. CDR3 nucleotide sequence: TGTGCCAGCAGCTATAAGACAGGTCCGAATAGCAATCAGCCCCAGCATTTT.

The gene calls are TRBV28 and TRBJ2-7; D is possibly TRBD1 (6 bases). This CDR3 contains 14 residues. Germline V lookup: CDR1 MDHEN, CDR2 SYDVKM. Trimming removed 4 bases from V and 7 bases from J, with 17 bases in between. CDR3 amino acids: CASSSGQSRREQYV. CDR3 bases: TGTGCCAGCAGTTCCGGACAGTCCCGCCGGGAGCAGTACGTC.

This clonotype was found many times. The chain has TRBV25-1 and TRBJ2-3; perhaps TRBD2 as D (5 bases). Germline loops: CDR1 MGHDK, CDR2 SYGVNS. The CDR3 extends over 16 amino acids. With 4 bases removed from V and 3 bases from J, the gap between germline ends came to 17 bases. CDR3 coding DNA: TGTGCCAGCAGTGGGTCTAGGTACCTAGCAACAGATACGCAGTATTTT. Encoded protein: CASSGSRYLATDTQYF.

This clonotype came up many times. The chain joins TRBV7-8 to TRBJ1-1, with 7 bases lining up with TRBD1. Germline-derived CDR1 and CDR2 are SGHVS and FQNEAQ. The ends lost 2 bases at V and 8 bases at J; junction bases unmatched: 2. The CDR3 loop spans 12 amino acids. CDR3 coding DNA: TGTGCCAGCAGCTTAAACAGGGGCGAAGCTTTCTTT. It encodes CASSLNRGEAFF.

This clonotype was counted many times. The V call is TRBV20-1, the J call TRBJ2-3; 8 nucleotides match TRBD1. The CDR3 has 12 amino acids. V gave up 6 bases and J gave up 9 bases; unmatched junction bases: 8. Germline V gene data show CDR1 as DFQATT and CDR2 as SNEGSKA (reference sequence). The CDR3 sequence is CSAARQGPTQYF. CDR3 sequence (DNA): TGCAGTGCAGCCCGACAGGGGCCCACGCAGTATTTT.

The chain links TRBV18 to TRBJ1-5, with D maybe TRBD1 (5 bases). The V and J ends lost 6 bases and 5 bases respectively, with 14 bases between them. The CDR3 totals 14 residues. Germline V gene data show CDR1 as KGHSH and CDR2 as LQKENI. CDR3 sequence: CASSPPGSDQPQHF. The CDR3 coding sequence is TGTGCCAGCTCTCCCCCAGGGAGCGATCAGCCCCAGCATTTT.

The chain is built from TRBV20-1 and TRBJ2-1; TRBD2 agrees at 13 bases. Per the germline V gene, CDR1 is DFQATT and CDR2 is SNEGSKA (reference sequence). This CDR3 spans 15 amino acids. V was clipped by 6 bases and J by 7 bases; unmatched bases: 9. The DNA of the CDR3 is TGCAGTGCCCACTTACCGGGACTAGCGGGGAATGAGCAGTTCTTC. As protein: CSAHLPGLAGNEQFF.

Ten or more counts support this clonotype. The V gene is TRBV7-2, the J gene TRBJ2-7; no firm D call. V was trimmed by 2 bases and J by 8 bases, leaving 19 bases between them. Per germline, CDR1 SGHTA and CDR2 FQGNSA. CDR3 length: 15 residues. The CDR3 loop is CASSLWTSPANQQYV. Here the CDR3 DNA reads TGTGCCAGCAGCTTATGGACCAGTCCAGCTAATCAGCAGTACGTC.

This clonotype was seen repeatedly, ten times or more. The chain combines TRBV12-3 or TRBV12-4 with TRBJ1-4; 7 nucleotides agree with TRBD1. V lost 4 bases to trimming and J lost 8 bases; unmatched junction nucleotides: 13. This CDR3 region has 16 residues. The CDR3 DNA follows: TGTGCCAGCAGTTCTCTCCGGGACAGCGGGGGGGAAAAACTGTTTTTT. Amino acid sequence: CASSSLRDSGGEKLFF.

The V and J genes are TRBV12-3 or TRBV12-4 and TRBJ2-2, with D tentatively TRBD1 or TRBD2 (6 bases each). The length of the CDR3 is 16 residues. V was cut by 6 bases and J by 5 bases, with 19 bases left in between. CDR3 DNA sequence: TGTGCCAGCAGCCGCAACCCGGGGGCAGGGACCGGGGAGCTGTTTTTT. Its translation is CASSRNPGAGTGELFF.

This clonotype was observed a handful of times. The V call is TRBV7-9, the J call TRBJ2-5; no clear D. Germline V gene sequence: CDR1 SEHNR, CDR2 FQNEAQ (reference sequence). CDR3 size: 16 residues. V was shortened by 5 bases and J by 1 base, with 17 bases between the two germline ends. Written as DNA, the CDR3 is TGTGCCAGCAGCCCAGACTTTTCAGCGTTCCAAGAGACCCAGTACTTC. This encodes CASSPDFSAFQETQYF.

This clonotype was recorded a few times. This chain connects TRBV7-9 to TRBJ1-3, with D hard to call. This CDR3 is 14 amino acids long. V was shortened by 1 base and J by 2 bases, with 6 bases between the two germline ends. In germline, CDR1 is SEHNR, CDR2 FQNEAQ (reference sequence). CDR3 residues: CASSLGAAGNTIYF. The CDR3 bases are TGTGCCAGCAGCTTAGGGGCTGCTGGAAACACCATATATTTT. The complete variable domain, with remaining parts taken from reference TRBV7-9 and TRBJ1-3, reads DTGVSQNPRHKITKRGQNVTFRCDPISEHNRLYWYRQTLGQGPEFLTYFQNEAQLEKSRLLSDRFSAERPKGSFSTLEIQRTEQGDSAMYLCASSLGAAGNTIYFGEGSWLTVV.

This sequence joins TRBV12-3 or TRBV12-4 and TRBJ1-1; no firm D call. V was cut by 0 bases and J by 5 bases, with 16 bases left in between. This CDR3 is built from 16 residues. The CDR3 DNA reads as TGTGCCAGCAGTTTAGCCCCCGTCGTCCCGATGACTGAAGCTTTCTTT. It translates to CASSLAPVVPMTEAFF.

This clonotype was picked up many times. V and J are TRBV6-6 and TRBJ1-2; D remains unclear. This CDR3 contains 14 residues. Germline V gene data show CDR1 as MNHNY and CDR2 as SVGAGI (reference sequence). The germline V and J ends were trimmed by 1 base and 0 bases, with 6 bases remaining between them. The CDR3 bases are TGTGCCAGCAGTTACTACGATGCTAACTATGGCTACACCTTC. Translated, it gives CASSYYDANYGYTF.

This clonotype was seen a handful of times. This chain links TRBV24-1 with TRBJ2-1; 12 positions match TRBD2. This CDR3 region has 15 residues. Trimming cost V 5 bases and J 10 bases; bases outside gene matches: 8. The germline gives CDR1 KGHDR, CDR2 SFDVKD. Written as DNA, the CDR3 is TGTGCCACCAGTGCTAGCGGGGGGGCCTCAGGGGAGCAGTTCTTC. Amino acid sequence: CATSASGGASGEQFF.